This entry features one T cell receptor (beta chain) sequence. Its antigen is undetermined. The data derive from a study of Graves' ophthalmopathy and Graves' hyperthyroidism. Broader study findings: Blood also carried most expanded thyroid clonotypes exceeding 0.001 frequency.

Germline V gene lookup returns CDR1 DFQATT and CDR2 SNEGSKA (reference sequence). Trimming left V 3 bases short and J 3 bases short, with 12 bases between. The CDR3 runs 13 residues. The study amplified TCR beta CDR3 regions using RNA transcripts. HTBI primers were employed in first-round RT-PCR, then a second-round multiplex PCR followed. TCRdb re-analysed the multiplex PCR reads in MiXCR, keeping a single row per CDR3 protein. The sample shows almost 750,000 distinct CDR3 sequences, around 40% of them seen only once. CAS ≥3, NOSPECS ≥4, moderate-to-severe activity and duration under 3 months marked donors with ophthalmopathy. Additional autoimmune diseases, uncontrolled infections, pregnancy or lactation disqualified patients.

The chain employs TRBV20-1 and TRBJ2-7, with D uncertain. This TCR was recovered from an adult man with Graves' ophthalmopathy. The material sequenced was peripheral blood. CDR3 loop: CSASADMRYEQYF. In nucleotides, the CDR3 is TGCAGTGCTAGTGCGGATATGCGCTACGAGCAGTACTTC.